The rows below give T cell receptor beta chains drawn from one sample of a study of beta chain features in type 1 diabetes. Produced via immunoSEQ multiplex PCR; TCRdb's table is partial and in-frame only. The data hold some 150,000 clones, with approximately 9.8% observed a single time. The specimen sequenced was central memory CD4+ T cells from blood. These receptors were obtained from a woman between 40 and 50 years old in good health. The CDR3 runs from the conserved cysteine through the conserved F or W. The D gene is left open where the match is weak. The size entry is marked missing in some rows and otherwise reads once, few, many or a size class.

size	V	J	D	CDR3	DNA
many	TRBV4-2	TRBJ2-7	-	CASSQKRITTYEQYF	TGTGCCAGCAGCCAGAAAAGAATAACTACCTACGAGCAGTACTTC
few	TRBV5-1	TRBJ2-3	-	CASSRYPGADTQYF	TGCGCCAGCAGCCGATACCCGGGGGCAGATACGCAGTATTTT
many	TRBV27	TRBJ1-1	-	CASSTRGGGNTEAFF	TGTGCCAGCAGTACAAGGGGGGGTGGAAACACTGAAGCTTTCTTT
-	TRBV4-3	TRBJ2-3	TRBD2	CASSQGERGATDTQYF	TGCGCCAGCAGCCAAGGGGAGCGGGGGGCTACAGATACGCAGTATTTT
-	TRBV7-9	TRBJ1-2	-	CASSLAWNGDGYTF	TGTGCCAGCAGCTTAGCGTGGAACGGGGATGGCTACACCTTC
-	TRBV5-4	TRBJ2-2	TRBD2	CASSLTGVAGVNTGELFF	TGTGCCAGCAGCTTGACGGGGGTAGCGGGGGTGAACACCGGGGAGCTGTTTTTT
-	TRBV11-2	TRBJ1-2	TRBD1	CASSQIPGQGWGTF	TGTGCCAGCAGCCAAATACCGGGACAGGGATGGGGTACCTTC
-	TRBV19	TRBJ1-1	TRBD1	CASSRTGGGNTEAFF	TGTGCCAGTAGCCGGACAGGGGGGGGGAACACTGAAGCTTTCTTT
-	TRBV5-6	TRBJ1-2	TRBD1	CASSGDRGSYGYTF	TGTGCCAGCAGCGGCGACAGGGGCAGCTATGGCTACACCTTC
-	TRBV5-1	TRBJ1-5	TRBD1	CASSLTGVDNQPQHF	TGCGCCAGCAGCTTAACAGGGGTGGACAATCAGCCCCAGCATTTT